This TCR gamma chain derives from a study of γδ T cells in repeated Plasmodium falciparum infection. Study details: The natural-infection arm compared Malian children under seasonal malaria with matched Australian children. Samples were taken at baseline, before some infections, and 21 days after each. Malian gammadelta TCRs were studied during no-transmission periods and across acute malaria episodes.

Vgamma9/Vdelta2+ and Vdelta2-negative gammadelta T cells were flow-sorted from PBMC for bulk sequencing. Each sorted gammadelta sample had TRG and TRD chains sequenced. TCRdb made new clone calls on the multiplex PCR reads using CATT. The sample contains some 30,000 gamma-chain clones, roughly 1.4% of which appear only once. The length of the CDR3 is 15 residues. CDR1 is GITISATS, CDR2 ISYDGTV, per germline (reference sequence). What was sequenced was gamma-delta T cells from blood. This TCR was recovered from a pool of human donors (malaria-infected and uninfected, not separated). With the J gene uncalled, the V gene is TRGV9. The CDR3 DNA is TGTGCCTTGTGGGGGGTCTCCAGGGGTTGTTATAATAAACTCTTT. This translates into CALWGVSRGCYNKLF.